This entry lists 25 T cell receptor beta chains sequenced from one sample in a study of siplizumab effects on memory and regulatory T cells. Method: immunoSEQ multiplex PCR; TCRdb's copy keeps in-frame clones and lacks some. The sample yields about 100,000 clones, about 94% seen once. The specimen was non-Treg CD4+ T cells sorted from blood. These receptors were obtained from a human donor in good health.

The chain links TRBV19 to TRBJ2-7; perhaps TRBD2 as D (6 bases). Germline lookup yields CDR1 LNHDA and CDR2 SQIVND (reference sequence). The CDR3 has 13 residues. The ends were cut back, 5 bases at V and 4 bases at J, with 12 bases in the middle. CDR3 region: CASSPGGSYEQYF. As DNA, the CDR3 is TGTGCCAGTAGTCCCGGGGGATCATACGAGCAGTACTTC.

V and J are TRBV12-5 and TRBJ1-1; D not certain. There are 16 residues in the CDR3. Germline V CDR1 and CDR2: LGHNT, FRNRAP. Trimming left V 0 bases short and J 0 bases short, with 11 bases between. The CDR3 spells CASGLVLGVLNTEAFF. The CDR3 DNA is TGTGCTAGTGGTTTGGTATTGGGAGTTTTGAACACTGAAGCTTTCTTT.

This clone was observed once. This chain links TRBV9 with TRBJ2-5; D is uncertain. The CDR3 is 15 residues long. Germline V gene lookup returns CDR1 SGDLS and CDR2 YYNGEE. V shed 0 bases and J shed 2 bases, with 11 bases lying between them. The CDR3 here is CASSVGIFAQETQYF. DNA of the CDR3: TGTGCCAGCAGCGTAGGAATATTTGCGCAAGAGACCCAGTACTTC.

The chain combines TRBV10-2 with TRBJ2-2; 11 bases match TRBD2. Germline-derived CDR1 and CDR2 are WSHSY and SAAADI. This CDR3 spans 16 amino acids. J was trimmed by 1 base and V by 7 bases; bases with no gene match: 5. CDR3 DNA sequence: TGCGCCAGCACCATGGGACTAGCGGTGAACACCGGGGAGCTGTTTTTT. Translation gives CASTMGLAVNTGELFF.

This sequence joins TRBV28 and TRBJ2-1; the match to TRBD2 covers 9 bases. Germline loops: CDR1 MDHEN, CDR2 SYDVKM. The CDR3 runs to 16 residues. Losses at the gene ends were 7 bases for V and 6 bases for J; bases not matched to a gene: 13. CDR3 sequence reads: CASIPPWGSGGNEQFF. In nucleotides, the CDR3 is TGTGCCAGCATCCCTCCCTGGGGTAGCGGGGGCAATGAGCAGTTCTTC. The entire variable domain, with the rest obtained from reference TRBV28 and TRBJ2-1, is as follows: DVKVTQSSRYLVKRTGEKVFLECVQDMDHENMFWYRQDPGLGLRLIYFSYDVKMKEKGDIPEGYSVSREKKERFSLILESASTNQTSMYLCASIPPWGSGGNEQFFGPGTRLTVL.

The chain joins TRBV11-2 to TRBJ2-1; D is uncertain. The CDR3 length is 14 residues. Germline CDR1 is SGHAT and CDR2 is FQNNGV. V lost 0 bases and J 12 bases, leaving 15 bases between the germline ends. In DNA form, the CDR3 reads TGTGCCAGCAGCTTAGATCTAGACCCCTCTGGGCAGTTCTTC. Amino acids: CASSLDLDPSGQFF.

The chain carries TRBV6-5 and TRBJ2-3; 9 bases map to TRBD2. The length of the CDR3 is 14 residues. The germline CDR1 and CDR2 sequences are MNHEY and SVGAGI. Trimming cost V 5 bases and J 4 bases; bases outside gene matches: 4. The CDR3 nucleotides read TGTGCCAGCAGTCTGGGACTAGCCGCAGATACGCAGTATTTT. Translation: CASSLGLAADTQYF.

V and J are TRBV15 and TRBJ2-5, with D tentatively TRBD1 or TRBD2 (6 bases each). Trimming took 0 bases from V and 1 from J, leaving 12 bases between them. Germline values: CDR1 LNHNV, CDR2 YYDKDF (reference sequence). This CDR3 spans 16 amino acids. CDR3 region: CATSRDLPGAQETQYF. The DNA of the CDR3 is TGTGCCACCAGCAGAGATCTCCCGGGGGCCCAAGAGACCCAGTACTTC. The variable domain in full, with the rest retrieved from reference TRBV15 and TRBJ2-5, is DAMVIQNPRYQVTQFGKPVTLSCSQTLNHNVMYWYQQKSSQAPKLLFHYYDKDFNNEADTPDNFQSRRPNTSFCFLDIRSPGLGDTAMYLCATSRDLPGAQETQYFGPGTRLLVL.

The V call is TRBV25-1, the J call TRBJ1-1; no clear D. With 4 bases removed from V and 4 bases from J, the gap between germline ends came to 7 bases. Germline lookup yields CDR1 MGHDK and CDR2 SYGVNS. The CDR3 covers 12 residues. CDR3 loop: CASSAGFTEAFF. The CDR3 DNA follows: TGTGCCAGCAGTGCGGGCTTCACTGAAGCTTTCTTT.

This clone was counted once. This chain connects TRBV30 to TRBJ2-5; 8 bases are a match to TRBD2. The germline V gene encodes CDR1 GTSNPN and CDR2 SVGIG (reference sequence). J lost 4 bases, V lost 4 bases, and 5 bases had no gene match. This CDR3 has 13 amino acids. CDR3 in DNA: TGTGCCTGGACTAGCGGGCTGGTAGAGACCCAGTACTTC. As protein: CAWTSGLVETQYF.

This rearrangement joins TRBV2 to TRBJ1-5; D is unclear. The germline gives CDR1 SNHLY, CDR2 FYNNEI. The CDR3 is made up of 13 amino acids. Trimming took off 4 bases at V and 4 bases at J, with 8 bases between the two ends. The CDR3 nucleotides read TGTGCCAGCAGTGTTGTTTGGAATCAGCCCCAGCATTTT. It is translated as CASSVVWNQPQHF.

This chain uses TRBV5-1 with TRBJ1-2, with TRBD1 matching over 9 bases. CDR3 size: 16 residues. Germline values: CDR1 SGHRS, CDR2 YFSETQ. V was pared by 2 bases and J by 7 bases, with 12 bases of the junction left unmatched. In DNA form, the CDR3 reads TGCGCCAGCAGCTTATCCGGGACAGGGACCACGGGTGGCTACACCTTC. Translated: CASSLSGTGTTGGYTF.

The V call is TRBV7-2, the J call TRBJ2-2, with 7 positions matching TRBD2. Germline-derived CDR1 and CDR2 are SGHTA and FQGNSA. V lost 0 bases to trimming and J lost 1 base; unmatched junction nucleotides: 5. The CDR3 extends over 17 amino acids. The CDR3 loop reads CASSLAKGLWNTGELFF. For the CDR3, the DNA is TGTGCCAGCAGCTTAGCGAAGGGACTATGGAACACCGGGGAGCTGTTTTTT.

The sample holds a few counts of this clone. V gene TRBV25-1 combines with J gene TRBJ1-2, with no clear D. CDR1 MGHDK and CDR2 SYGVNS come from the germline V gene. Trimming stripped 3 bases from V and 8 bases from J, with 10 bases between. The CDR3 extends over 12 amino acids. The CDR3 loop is CASSDVGEGYTF. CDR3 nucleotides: TGTGCCAGCAGTGATGTTGGGGAAGGCTACACCTTC.

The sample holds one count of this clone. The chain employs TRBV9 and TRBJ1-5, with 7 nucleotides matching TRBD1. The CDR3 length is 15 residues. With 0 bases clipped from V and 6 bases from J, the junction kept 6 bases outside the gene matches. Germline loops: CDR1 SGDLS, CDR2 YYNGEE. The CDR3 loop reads CASSVGQGVGQPQHF. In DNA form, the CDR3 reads TGTGCCAGCAGCGTAGGGCAGGGGGTGGGTCAGCCCCAGCATTTT.

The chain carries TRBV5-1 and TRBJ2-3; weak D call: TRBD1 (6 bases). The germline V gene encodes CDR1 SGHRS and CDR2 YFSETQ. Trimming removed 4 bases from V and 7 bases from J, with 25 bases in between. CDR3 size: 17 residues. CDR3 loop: CASSRASGGHAANTQYF. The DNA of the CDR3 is TGCGCCAGCAGCCGGGCAAGTGGGGGCCACGCAGCCAATACGCAGTATTTT.

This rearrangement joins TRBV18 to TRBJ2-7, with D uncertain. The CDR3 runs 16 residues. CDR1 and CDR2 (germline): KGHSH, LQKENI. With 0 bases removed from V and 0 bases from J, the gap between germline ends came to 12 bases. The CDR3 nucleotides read TGTGCCAGCTCACCACCCCTACTGACATACTCCTACGAGCAGTACTTC. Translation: CASSPPLLTYSYEQYF.

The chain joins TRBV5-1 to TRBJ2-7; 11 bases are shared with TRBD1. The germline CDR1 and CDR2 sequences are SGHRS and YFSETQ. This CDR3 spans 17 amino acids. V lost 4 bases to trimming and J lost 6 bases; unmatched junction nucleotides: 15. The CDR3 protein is CASSPRARTGGNGEQYF. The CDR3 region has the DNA TGCGCCAGCAGCCCAAGGGCCAGGACAGGGGGCAACGGCGAGCAGTACTTC.

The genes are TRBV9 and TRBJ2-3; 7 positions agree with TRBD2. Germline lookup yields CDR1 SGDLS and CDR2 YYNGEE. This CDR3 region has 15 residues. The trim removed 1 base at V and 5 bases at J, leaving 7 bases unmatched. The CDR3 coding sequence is TGTGCCAGCAGCGTATTAGCTAGCGGAAAAGATACGCAGTATTTT. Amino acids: CASSVLASGKDTQYF.

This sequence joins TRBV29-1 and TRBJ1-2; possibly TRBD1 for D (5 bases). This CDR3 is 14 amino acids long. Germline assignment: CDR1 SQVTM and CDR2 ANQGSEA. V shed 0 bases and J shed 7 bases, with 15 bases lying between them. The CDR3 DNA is TGCAGCGTTGAAGATCTTAGGGTGGGGGGTGGCTACACCTTC. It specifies CSVEDLRVGGGYTF.

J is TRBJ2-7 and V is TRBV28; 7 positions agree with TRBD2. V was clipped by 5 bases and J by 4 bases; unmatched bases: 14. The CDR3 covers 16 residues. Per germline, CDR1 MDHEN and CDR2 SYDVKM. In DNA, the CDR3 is TGTGCCAGCAGTCCATCTCTCCGCGGGAGTTGGTACGAGCAGTACTTC. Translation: CASSPSLRGSWYEQYF.

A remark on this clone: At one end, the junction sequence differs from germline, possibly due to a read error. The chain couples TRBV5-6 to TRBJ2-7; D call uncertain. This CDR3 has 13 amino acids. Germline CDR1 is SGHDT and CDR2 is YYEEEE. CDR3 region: CANSLFGSYEQYF. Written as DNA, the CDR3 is TGTGCCAACAGCCTCTTTGGATCCTACGAGCAGTACTTC. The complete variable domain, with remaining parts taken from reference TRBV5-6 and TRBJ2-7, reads DAGVTQSPTHLIKTRGQQVTLRCSPKSGHDTVSWYQQALGQGPQFIFQYYEEEERQRGNFPDRFSGHQFPNYSSELNVNALLLGDSALYLCANSLFGSYEQYFGPGTRLTVT.

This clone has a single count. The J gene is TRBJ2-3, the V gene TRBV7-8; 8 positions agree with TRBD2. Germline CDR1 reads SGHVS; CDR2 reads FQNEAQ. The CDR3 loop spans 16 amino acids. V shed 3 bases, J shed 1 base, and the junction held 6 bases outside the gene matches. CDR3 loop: CASSFYTSGRTDTQYF. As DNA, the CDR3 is TGTGCCAGCAGCTTTTATACTAGCGGACGCACAGATACGCAGTATTTT.

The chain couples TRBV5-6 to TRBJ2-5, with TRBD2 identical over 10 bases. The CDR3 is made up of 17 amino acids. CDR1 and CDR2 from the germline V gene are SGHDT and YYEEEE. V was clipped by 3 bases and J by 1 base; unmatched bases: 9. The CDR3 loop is CASSYSGTSVLQETQYF. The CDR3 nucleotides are TGTGCCAGCAGCTACTCCGGGACTAGCGTGCTCCAAGAGACCCAGTACTTC. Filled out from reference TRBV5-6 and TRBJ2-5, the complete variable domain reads DAGVTQSPTHLIKTRGQQVTLRCSPKSGHDTVSWYQQALGQGPQFIFQYYEEEERQRGNFPDRFSGHQFPNYSSELNVNALLLGDSALYLCASSYSGTSVLQETQYFGPGTRLLVL.

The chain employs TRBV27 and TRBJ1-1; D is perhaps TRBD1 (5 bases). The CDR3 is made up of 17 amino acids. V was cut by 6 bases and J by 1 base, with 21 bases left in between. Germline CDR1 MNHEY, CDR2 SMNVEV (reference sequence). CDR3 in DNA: TGTGCCAGCAGCGAAACCCCTCCCGGGACGCGGAACACTGAAGCTTTCTTT. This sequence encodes CASSETPPGTRNTEAFF.